Following are 26 T cell receptor beta chains from one sample sequenced in a study of T cells in Graves' hyperthyroidism and ophthalmopathy. There were TCR beta CDR3 regions amplified from RNA transcripts. HTBI primers drove first-round RT-PCR of the TCR CDR3. From the multiplex PCR reads, TCRdb called clonotypes with MiXCR, one entry per CDR3 protein. The sample yields approximately 600,000 distinct CDR3 sequences, less than 25% seen once. Sample: blood. Receptor source: a man younger than 40 with Graves' ophthalmopathy.

This clonotype was observed many times. The chain uses TRBV2 and TRBJ1-1; D gene ambiguous. V gave up 9 bases and J gave up 0 bases, with 8 bases separating them. Germline V gene sequence: CDR1 SNHLY, CDR2 FYNNEI. The CDR3 is 12 residues long. This chain's CDR3 is CASCVMNTEAFF. CDR3 bases: TGTGCCAGTTGTGTCATGAACACTGAAGCTTTCTTT.

This clonotype was counted a few times. The rearrangement joins TRBV7-9 to TRBJ2-7; TRBD2 matches at 13 bases. This CDR3 spans 17 amino acids. Germline V gene data show CDR1 as SEHNR and CDR2 as FQNEAQ (reference sequence). The V segment lost 1 base and the J segment 2 bases; nucleotides outside the gene matches: 5. The CDR3 reads CASSLGWTSGSPYEQYF. The CDR3 nucleotides read TGTGCCAGCAGCTTAGGGTGGACTAGCGGGAGCCCCTACGAGCAGTACTTC.

CDR3 region: CSGRDIVSYEQYF. The DNA of the CDR3 is TGCAGCGGGAGGGACATAGTCTCCTACGAGCAGTACTTC. The rearrangement joins TRBV29-1 to TRBJ2-7; D tentatively fits TRBD1 or TRBD2 (6 bases each). Germline V gene data show CDR1 as SQVTM and CDR2 as ANQGSEA. The CDR3 has 13 amino acids. The ends were cut back, 7 bases at V and 0 bases at J, with 13 bases in the middle.

This chain connects TRBV15 to TRBJ2-7, with no clear D. The V end was cut by 0 bases, the J end by 7 bases, with 10 bases between. Germline lookup yields CDR1 LNHNV and CDR2 YYDKDF (reference sequence). The CDR3 loop spans 13 amino acids. Written as DNA, the CDR3 is TGTGCCACCAGCAGAGATGTAGGTTATGAGCAGTACTTC. This sequence encodes CATSRDVGYEQYF.

The chain uses TRBV28 and TRBJ2-1; no firm D call. From germline, CDR1 is MDHEN and CDR2 SYDVKM. V lost 2 bases to trimming and J lost 9 bases, with 8 bases between them. The CDR3 has 12 amino acids. In nucleotides, the CDR3 is TGTGCCAGCAGTTTACGAGCGAGTGAGCAGTTCTTC. The encoded protein is CASSLRASEQFF.

The CDR3 nucleotides read TGTGCCAGCAGTGATCTGACAGGGCCGTTCGACGAGCAGTACTTC. It codes for CASSDLTGPFDEQYF. The rearrangement joins TRBV25-1 to TRBJ2-7; 7 nucleotides agree with TRBD1. Trimming at V came to 3 bases and at J to 5 bases, leaving 10 bases not matched to a gene. Germline V gene sequence: CDR1 MGHDK, CDR2 SYGVNS. The CDR3 loop spans 15 amino acids.

Of note for this clonotype: Given a much more abundant clone one base away, this may be a read error. J is TRBJ1-1 and V is TRBV28, with D tentatively TRBD1 (5 bases). CDR3 length equals 16 residues. Germline assignment: CDR1 MDHEN and CDR2 SYDVKM. The CDR3 here is CASGLWVRRTNTEAFF. DNA of the CDR3: TGTGCCAGCGGTTTGTGGGTTCGGCGGACAAACACTGAAGCTTTCTTT.

This clonotype has ten or more counts. The chain joins TRBV5-1 to TRBJ1-1; 8 nucleotides line up with TRBD1. Germline CDR1 and CDR2: SGHRS and YFSETQ. V lost 0 bases, J lost 7 bases, and 8 bases stayed unmatched. This CDR3 contains 15 residues. CDR3 amino acids: CASSLEAGGGGEAFF. The CDR3 nucleotides read TGCGCCAGCAGCTTGGAGGCAGGGGGCGGAGGTGAAGCTTTCTTT.

The chain links TRBV30 to TRBJ2-6, with 7 bases fitting TRBD1. The trim removed 0 bases at V and 5 bases at J, leaving 4 bases unmatched. Germline CDR1 and CDR2: GTSNPN and SVGIG (reference sequence). This CDR3 has 15 residues. CDR3 in amino acids: CAWSVAQGRANVLTF. The DNA for the CDR3 is TGTGCCTGGAGTGTTGCACAGGGGAGGGCCAACGTCCTGACTTTC.

The chain joins TRBV14 to TRBJ2-3, with TRBD1 matching over 8 bases. Unmatched junction bases numbered 5, after V lost 0 bases and J lost 3 bases. The CDR3 has 16 amino acids. Germline V gives CDR1 SGHDN, CDR2 FVKESK. The CDR3 DNA sequence: TGTGCCAGCAGCCAAGAGTACTGGACAGGGACAGATACGCAGTATTTT. Its protein is CASSQEYWTGTDTQYF.

This clonotype was detected a few times. This sequence joins TRBV27 and TRBJ1-1, with a possible D match to TRBD1 (6 bases). Trimming removed 4 bases at V and 5 bases at J, with 14 bases between. The CDR3 has 14 residues. Germline CDR1 reads MNHEY; CDR2 reads SMNVEV (reference sequence). CDR3 DNA sequence: TGTGCCAGCAGTTCCAGGGGACTATGGACTGAAGCTTTCTTT. Translated, it gives CASSSRGLWTEAFF.

In its sample, this clonotype was seen a few times. The chain is built from TRBV6-1 and TRBJ1-6, with D possibly TRBD1 on 6 matching bases. The V end lost 6 bases, the J end lost 6 bases, and 12 bases lay between the germline ends. Germline V gene sequence: CDR1 MNHNS, CDR2 SASEGT. The CDR3 is 14 amino acids. CDR3 bases: TGTGCCAGCAGCAAACAGGGAGTTAATTCACCCCTCCACTTT. It yields the protein CASSKQGVNSPLHF.

In this sample, this clonotype turned up many times. The rearrangement links TRBV3-1 to TRBJ2-1, with 7 bases that match TRBD1. V trimming: 2 bases; J trimming: 0 bases; junction bases outside the gene matches: 10. This CDR3 contains 18 residues. Germline lookup yields CDR1 LGHDT and CDR2 YNNKEL (reference sequence). The CDR3 loop is CASSQWGTDSSSYNEQFF. CDR3 coding DNA: TGTGCCAGCAGCCAATGGGGGACAGACTCAAGCTCCTACAATGAGCAGTTCTTC.

This clonotype was recorded many times. V and J are TRBV7-8 and TRBJ2-3; D call uncertain. Trimming removed 5 bases from V and 1 base from J, with 7 bases in between. Germline assignment: CDR1 SGHVS and CDR2 FQNEAQ. This CDR3 is 13 amino acids long. CDR3 sequence (DNA): TGTGCCAGCAGCCTATACCGCACAGATACGCAGTATTTT. Its protein is CASSLYRTDTQYF.

The V gene is TRBV5-1, the J gene TRBJ2-4, with D perhaps matching TRBD1 (6 bases). CDR3 length: 17 amino acids. Per germline, CDR1 SGHRS and CDR2 YFSETQ. The ends were cut back, 6 bases at V and 5 bases at J, with 24 bases in the middle. The CDR3 DNA sequence: TGCGCCAGCAACGGCCATTTGATTTCGGACAGCCAAAACATTCAGTACTTC. Protein: CASNGHLISDSQNIQYF.

The sample holds a few counts of this clonotype. J is TRBJ2-7 and V is TRBV5-8; 10 bases align to TRBD1. V lost 3 bases, J lost 6 bases, and 12 bases stayed unmatched. Germline V CDR1 and CDR2: SGHTS, YDEGEE. CDR3 size: 16 residues. The CDR3 region is CASSSGRGTGEGEQYF. CDR3 nucleotide sequence: TGTGCCAGCAGCTCGGGGCGGGGGACAGGGGAAGGCGAGCAGTACTTC.

The chain uses TRBV9 and TRBJ1-6, with a tentative D call TRBD1 (5 bases). CDR3 length: 17 amino acids. Germline V gene data show CDR1 as SGDLS and CDR2 as YYNGEE. Trimming removed 4 bases from V and 5 bases from J, with 19 bases in between. The CDR3 is CASSTPVAGVHNSPLHF. CDR3 in DNA: TGTGCCAGCAGCACTCCTGTCGCGGGGGTCCATAATTCACCCCTCCACTTT.

There are many counts of this clonotype. The chain has TRBV12-3 or TRBV12-4 and TRBJ1-1; TRBD1 is a possible D gene (5 bases). V gave up 6 bases and J gave up 8 bases, with 10 bases separating them. This CDR3 comprises 11 residues. The DNA for the CDR3 is TGTGCCAGCAGCTTCGGGGGGGAAGCTTTCTTT. This codes for CASSFGGEAFF.

This clonotype was seen only a few times. The V gene is TRBV12-3 or TRBV12-4, the J gene TRBJ2-7; D is ambiguous. The V and J ends lost 5 bases and 1 base respectively, with 9 bases between them. The CDR3 extends over 13 amino acids. The CDR3 coding sequence is TGTGCCAGCAGTCTGATGGCGTCCTACGAGCAGTACTTC. This translates into CASSLMASYEQYF.

This chain connects TRBV28 to TRBJ2-5, with D possibly TRBD2 on 5 matching bases. This CDR3 contains 16 residues. Trimming pared 6 bases from V and 4 bases from J, leaving 21 bases between. From germline, CDR1 is MDHEN and CDR2 SYDVKM. For the CDR3, the DNA is TGTGCCAGCAGGGCCCTTGGCGGGTCGTTCGCAGAGACCCAGTACTTC. Protein sequence: CASRALGGSFAETQYF.

This clonotype was counted between two and nine times. The chain links TRBV7-6 to TRBJ2-1; 10 bases align to TRBD2. This CDR3 is built from 17 residues. The trim removed 1 base at V and 7 bases at J, leaving 10 bases unmatched. Germline V gene sequence: CDR1 SGHVS, CDR2 FNYEAQ. The CDR3 loop is CASSLGGGPSGRNEQFF. CDR3 nucleotides: TGTGCCAGCAGCTTAGGGGGGGGGCCTAGCGGGAGAAATGAGCAGTTCTTC. The complete variable domain, with remaining parts taken from reference TRBV7-6 and TRBJ2-1, reads GAGVSQSPRYKVTKRGQDVALRCDPISGHVSLYWYRQALGQGPEFLTYFNYEAQQDKSGLPNDRFSAERPEGSISTLTIQRTEQRDSAMYRCASSLGGGPSGRNEQFFGPGTRLTVL.

In this sample, this clonotype turned up many times. J is TRBJ2-1 and V is TRBV20-1; a possible D gene is TRBD2 (5 bases). V lost 3 bases and J 0 bases, leaving 15 bases between the germline ends. CDR1 DFQATT and CDR2 SNEGSKA come from the germline V gene (reference sequence). The CDR3 loop spans 16 amino acids. The CDR3, as DNA: TGCAGTGCTAGTGACCCTGCGGGCCACTCCTACAATGAGCAGTTCTTC. Translation gives CSASDPAGHSYNEQFF.

This CDR3 reads CASSQGGLYNEQFF. In DNA, the CDR3 is TGTGCCAGCAGCCAGGGTGGGCTTTACAATGAGCAGTTCTTC. The genes are TRBV9 and TRBJ2-1; D possibly corresponds to TRBD1 (5 bases). The V gene lost 4 bases and the J gene lost 4 bases, with 12 bases spanning the gap. The germline gives CDR1 SGDLS, CDR2 YYNGEE. The CDR3 runs to 14 residues. Looking up the rest from reference TRBV9 and TRBJ2-1 gives the full variable domain: DSGVTQTPKHLITATGQRVTLRCSPRSGDLSVYWYQQSLDQGLQFLIQYYNGEERAKGNILERFSAQQFPDLHSELNLSSLELGDSALYFCASSQGGLYNEQFFGPGTRLTVL.

The chain is built from TRBV19 and TRBJ1-1; D not certain. Trimming stripped 10 bases from V and 1 base from J, with 19 bases between. The CDR3 is 15 amino acids. Germline CDR1 reads LNHDA; CDR2 reads SQIVND (reference sequence). The CDR3 sequence: CATMRDRVGNTEAFF. CDR3 sequence (DNA): TGTGCCACTATGCGCGATAGGGTTGGGAACACTGAAGCTTTCTTT.

This clonotype has a count of ten or more. The chain joins TRBV28 to TRBJ2-5; TRBD1 aligns across 9 bases. The CDR3 covers 14 residues. Germline CDR1 is MDHEN and CDR2 is SYDVKM. Trimming removed 6 bases from V and 5 bases from J; junction bases left unmatched: 7. This chain's CDR3 is CASRKTGGMETQYF. The CDR3 coding sequence is TGTGCCAGCAGGAAGACAGGGGGGATGGAGACCCAGTACTTC.

This clonotype was seen only a few times. The chain combines TRBV6-1 with TRBJ2-1; TRBD2 matches at 8 bases. The CDR3 has 14 residues. The junction had 8 bases not matched to a gene; V was cut back by 1 base and J by 12 bases. The germline V gene encodes CDR1 MNHNS and CDR2 SASEGT. CDR3 protein: CASSEEEWSGGQFF. Written as DNA, the CDR3 is TGTGCCAGCAGTGAAGAGGAGTGGAGCGGGGGGCAGTTCTTC.